This T cell receptor beta chain was documented in a study of T cells in tuberculosis. On the study more broadly: T cells were selected with CD1B tetramers loaded with glucose monomycolate.

The table came from immunoSEQ multiplex PCR; TCRdb's copy has only in-frame clones and leaves some out. The table lists roughly 28,000 clones, around 90% of them singletons, with less than 7% in the top ten. CDR3 length equals 14 residues. Germline CDR1 is SGHVS and CDR2 is FNYEAQ. Germline trimming cut 3 bases from V and 3 bases from J; bases unmatched to any gene: 4. The sample comprised PBMCs. The receptor's source is a donor aged 10-29 years with latent tuberculosis or without tuberculosis infection. V gene TRBV7-6 combines with J gene TRBJ2-7, with TRBD1 matching 8 bases. The CDR3 nucleotides are TGTGCCAGCAGCTTGGAGACAGGGGTCTACGAGCAGTACTTC. Protein product: CASSLETGVYEQYF. Full variable domain (remainder filled in from reference TRBV7-6 and TRBJ2-7): GAGVSQSPRYKVTKRGQDVALRCDPISGHVSLYWYRQALGQGPEFLTYFNYEAQQDKSGLPNDRFSAERPEGSISTLTIQRTEQRDSAMYRCASSLETGVYEQYFGPGTRLTVT.